This TCR beta chain was found in a study of technical replicates of blood from a handful of donors. The assay was immunoSEQ multiplex PCR, and TCRdb's table has in-frame clones only and misses some. Of tens of thousands of clones listed, around 90% are singletons. V lost 5 bases and J lost 6, with 16 bases in between. The CDR3 extends over 14 amino acids. Germline CDR1 reads SGHVS; CDR2 reads FQNEAQ. The specimen sequenced was T cells isolated from PBMCs. The TCR comes from a human donor in good health. The chain employs TRBV7-8 and TRBJ1-2; D unclear. The CDR3 sequence: CASSPLPYEDGYTF. For the CDR3, the DNA is TGTGCCAGCAGCCCTTTGCCCTACGAAGATGGCTACACCTTC.